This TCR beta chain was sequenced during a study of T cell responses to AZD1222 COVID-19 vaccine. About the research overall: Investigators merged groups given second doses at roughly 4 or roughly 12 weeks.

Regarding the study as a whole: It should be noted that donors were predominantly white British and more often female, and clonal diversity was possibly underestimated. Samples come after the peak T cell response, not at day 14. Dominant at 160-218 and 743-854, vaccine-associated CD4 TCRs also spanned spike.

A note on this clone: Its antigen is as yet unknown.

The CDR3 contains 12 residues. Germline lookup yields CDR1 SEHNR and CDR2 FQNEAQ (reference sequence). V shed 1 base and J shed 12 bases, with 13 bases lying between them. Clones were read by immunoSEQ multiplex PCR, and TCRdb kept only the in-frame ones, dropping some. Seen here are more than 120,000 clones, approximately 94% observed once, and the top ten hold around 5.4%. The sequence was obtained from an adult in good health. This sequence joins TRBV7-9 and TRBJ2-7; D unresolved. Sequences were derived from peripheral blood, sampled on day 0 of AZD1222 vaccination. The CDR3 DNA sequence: TGTGCCAGCAGCTTAGAAGACTCCTTTCCGTACTTC. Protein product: CASSLEDSFPYF.